This is a list of T cell receptor beta chains from one sample in a study of cytomegalovirus exposure and HLA in healthy donors. TCRdb's copy holds only in-frame clones and misses some; the assay was immunoSEQ multiplex PCR. The sample carries over 65,000 clones, approximately 61% recorded once. Sequencing used PBMCs. The receptors shown here come from a woman aged 50 to 60 in good health and CMV-seropositive. CDR3s include the opening cysteine and the closing phenylalanine or tryptophan. D genes are given only for firm matches. Clone size is shown for a subset of rows, as once, few, many or a class of expanded clone.

>16|TRBD2|TRBV11-2|NA|TRBJ2-7
CASSLDSGGGSYEQYF
TGTGCCAGCAGCTTAGATAGCGGGGGTGGGTCCTACGAGCAGTACTTC
>13|NA|TRBV6-1|NA|TRBJ2-3
CASSEFLADTQYF
TGTGCCAGCAGTGAGTTTCTCGCAGATACGCAGTATTTT
>14|NA|TRBV9|NA|TRBJ1-5
CASSQAGAYQPQHF
TGTGCCAGCAGCCAGGCAGGGGCCTATCAGCCCCAGCATTTT
>15|TRBD1|TRBV6-6|NA|TRBJ1-4
CASSTNRGGNEKLFF
TGTGCCAGCAGCACGAACAGGGGGGGTAATGAAAAACTGTTTTTT
>16|TRBD1|TRBV6-5|NA|TRBJ1-3
CASSYQQGHSGNTIYF
TGTGCCAGCAGTTACCAACAGGGGCACTCTGGAAACACCATATATTTT
>15|TRBD1|TRBV7-7|NA|TRBJ2-5
CASSLDRQGRETQYF
TGTGCTAGCAGCTTAGACAGACAGGGAAGGGAGACCCAGTACTTC
>16|TRBD1|TRBV27|NA|TRBJ2-2
CAISRTGGQRTGELFF
TGTGCCATCTCGCGGACAGGGGGGCAACGGACCGGGGAGCTGTTTTTT
>15|TRBD1|TRBV5-1|NA|TRBJ2-5
CASRTRTGPGETQYF
TGCGCCAGCAGAACTAGGACAGGGCCAGGAGAGACCCAGTACTTC
>17|NA|TRBV7-2|few|TRBJ1-4
CASSLGWRGAQNEKLFF
TGTGCCAGCAGCTTAGGTTGGCGTGGAGCCCAAAATGAAAAACTGTTTTTT
>18|TRBD1|TRBV19|few|TRBJ1-5
CASSIEDRARGSNQPQHF
TGTGCCAGTAGTATAGAAGACAGGGCCCGAGGGAGCAATCAGCCCCAGCATTTT
>16|TRBD2|TRBV7-2|NA|TRBJ2-3
CASSLVGTSGTDTQYF
TGTGCCAGCAGCTTAGTTGGGACTAGCGGCACAGATACGCAGTATTTT
>16|TRBD2|TRBV4-1|NA|TRBJ2-7
CASSQLAGGPIYEQYF
TGCGCCAGCAGCCAATTAGCGGGGGGGCCGATCTACGAGCAGTACTTC
>13|NA|TRBV29-1|once|TRBJ1-1
CSAFLGGNTEAFF
TGCAGCGCTTTCCTTGGAGGGAACACTGAAGCTTTCTTT
>16|NA|TRBV7-9|NA|TRBJ1-1
CSSRRGVGREDTEAFF
TGTTCCAGCAGACGTGGTGTAGGGCGGGAGGACACTGAAGCTTTCTTT
>15|TRBD2|TRBV5-1|NA|TRBJ2-5
CASSFPAGGQETQYF
TGCGCCAGCAGCTTCCCCGCGGGGGGTCAAGAGACCCAGTACTTC
>14|TRBD1|TRBV5-4|few|TRBJ1-4
CASSFGQGGEKLFF
TGTGCCAGCAGCTTCGGACAGGGGGGTGAAAAACTGTTTTTT
>13|TRBD1|TRBV27|NA|TRBJ1-1
CASSFLTGSEAFF
TGTGCCAGCAGTTTCCTGACAGGGTCTGAAGCTTTCTTT
>13|NA|TRBV6-1|few|TRBJ1-2
CASSQAWGYGYTF
TGTGCCAGCTCACAGGCCTGGGGTTATGGCTACACCTTC
>12|TRBD1|TRBV28|NA|TRBJ1-1
CASTLQGTEAFF
TGTGCCAGCACCTTACAGGGGACTGAAGCTTTCTTT
>14|TRBD2|TRBV30|once|TRBJ2-4
CAWSSGGGKNIQYF
TGTGCCTGGAGTTCGGGGGGGGGCAAAAACATTCAGTACTTC
>14|TRBD2|TRBV19|NA|TRBJ2-1
CASSIFRGGDEQFF
TGTGCCAGTAGTATCTTCCGGGGAGGGGATGAGCAGTTCTTC
>12|NA|TRBV27|once|TRBJ2-7
CASRGAAYEQYF
TGTGCCAGCAGGGGAGCAGCCTACGAGCAGTACTTC
>15|NA|TRBV19|NA|TRBJ2-6
CASSIGGSGANVLTF
TGTGCCAGTAGTATAGGCGGCTCTGGGGCCAACGTCCTGACTTTC
>15|TRBD1|TRBV7-9|NA|TRBJ1-1
CASSREAGGSTEAFF
TGTGCCAGCAGCCGAGAGGCAGGGGGGAGCACTGAAGCTTTCTTT
>16|TRBD2|TRBV27|NA|TRBJ2-3
CASSPISQRGADTQYF
TGTGCCAGCAGCCCAATCAGCCAGCGGGGGGCAGATACGCAGTATTTT
>14|NA|TRBV2|NA|TRBJ1-2
CASSESRGRKGYTF
TGTGCCAGCAGCGAAAGTCGGGGGAGGAAAGGCTACACCTTC
>18|TRBD1|TRBV19|NA|TRBJ1-1
CASTPHRRDSRRDTEAFF
TGTGCCAGTACCCCCCACCGCCGGGACAGTCGAAGGGACACTGAAGCTTTCTTT
>11|NA|TRBV2|NA|TRBJ2-7
CASSYRDEQYF
TGTGCCAGCAGCTACAGGGATGAGCAGTACTTC
>15|TRBD2|TRBV5-1|NA|TRBJ2-1
CASSPSGDAYNEQFF
TGCGCCAGCAGCCCTAGCGGGGACGCCTACAATGAGCAGTTCTTC
>14|NA|TRBV5-6|NA|TRBJ1-3
CASGGWGGGNTIYF
TGTGCCAGCGGGGGCTGGGGCGGAGGAAACACCATATATTTT
>15|TRBD1|TRBV18|NA|TRBJ2-5
CASSQGQGPEETQYF
TGTGCCAGCTCCCAAGGACAGGGACCTGAAGAGACCCAGTACTTC
>12|TRBD1|TRBV29-1|NA|TRBJ1-1
CSVPKQGAEAFF
TGCAGCGTCCCAAAGCAGGGGGCTGAAGCTTTCTTT
>13|NA|TRBV11-2|few|TRBJ1-2
CASSATGSYGYTF
TGTGCCAGCAGCGCGACAGGATCCTATGGCTACACCTTC
>14|NA|TRBV7-6|few|TRBJ2-5
CASSYARLLETQYF
TGTGCCAGCAGCTACGCTCGACTCCTAGAGACCCAGTACTTC
>15|NA|TRBV4-1|NA|TRBJ1-1
CASSHQQGVNTEAFF
TGCGCCAGCAGCCATCAACAGGGCGTGAACACTGAAGCTTTCTTT
>16|TRBD1|TRBV18|few|TRBJ1-5
CASSPGQVGGNQPQHF
TGTGCCAGCTCACCCGGACAGGTTGGTGGCAATCAGCCCCAGCATTTT
>12|NA|TRBV6-5|NA|TRBJ1-1
CASSPPGTEAFF
TGTGCCAGCAGCCCCCCGGGAACTGAAGCTTTCTTT
>14|NA|TRBV5-1|NA|TRBJ1-2
CASRPLYRDKGYTF
TGCGCCAGCAGACCCCTATACAGGGATAAGGGCTACACCTTC
>15|TRBD1|TRBV27|NA|TRBJ2-7
CASSLSWTGIYEQYF
TGTGCCAGCAGTTTATCATGGACAGGGATCTACGAGCAGTACTTC
>15|NA|TRBV6-6|NA|TRBJ1-1
CASSYSGTMNTEAFF
TGTGCCAGCAGTTACTCGGGCACCATGAACACTGAAGCTTTCTTT
>14|NA|TRBV7-9|once|TRBJ1-6
CSSSRTGTNSPLHF
TGTTCCAGCAGCCGTACAGGGACCAATTCACCCCTCCACTTT
>15|NA|TRBV11-2|NA|TRBJ1-3
CASSSGWDNENTIYF
TGTGCCAGCAGCTCGGGGTGGGACAATGAAAACACCATATATTTT
>15|NA|TRBV5-5|once|TRBJ1-1
CASTRVGGLNTEAFF
TGTGCCAGCACCAGGGTTGGGGGCTTGAACACTGAAGCTTTCTTT
>15|TRBD2|TRBV19|NA|TRBJ2-1
CASTLTSGGAVEQFF
TGTGCCAGTACCCTAACTAGCGGGGGGGCCGTTGAGCAGTTCTTC
>13|TRBD1|TRBV30|few|TRBJ1-2
CALTRDRDYGYTF
TGTGCCTTAACCCGGGACAGGGACTATGGCTACACCTTC
>16|TRBD1|TRBV9|NA|TRBJ1-2
CASTPTQGQGARGYTF
TGTGCCAGCACCCCCACACAGGGACAGGGGGCGCGTGGCTACACCTTC
>15|NA|TRBV25-1|NA|TRBJ2-3
CASSEGGKTTDTQYF
TGTGCCAGCAGTGAGGGGGGAAAAACCACAGATACGCAGTATTTT
>13|NA|TRBV15|NA|TRBJ2-3
CATSLSLSDTQYF
TGTGCCACCAGCCTGTCCCTTAGCGATACGCAGTATTTT
>15|NA|TRBV7-9|few|TRBJ1-1
CASSFREEGHTEAFF
TGTGCCAGCAGCTTTCGGGAGGAGGGACACACTGAAGCTTTCTTT
>12|NA|TRBV5-4|NA|TRBJ2-1
CASSLLNNEQFF
TGTGCCAGCAGCTTACTTAACAATGAGCAGTTCTTC
>17|TRBD1|TRBV7-9|NA|TRBJ1-5
CSSSSTPGGRFNQPQHF
TGTTCCAGCAGCTCGACACCAGGGGGCAGGTTCAATCAGCCCCAGCATTTT
>15|NA|TRBV4-2|few|TRBJ2-7
CASSQGETSSYEQYF
TGTGCCAGCAGCCAAGGGGAGACTAGCTCCTACGAGCAGTACTTC
>14|TRBD1|TRBV11-1|few|TRBJ2-3
CASSLTGVSDTQYF
TGTGCCAGCAGCTTAACAGGGGTATCAGATACGCAGTATTTT
>14|NA|TRBV10-3|NA|TRBJ1-3
CAIRSAGGGNTIYF
TGTGCCATCAGGTCGGCAGGTGGCGGAAACACCATATATTTT
>15|NA|TRBV2|NA|TRBJ1-2
CASSFVRSTDYGYTF
TGTGCCAGCAGTTTCGTCAGGTCTACAGACTATGGCTACACCTTC
>13|NA|TRBV27|NA|TRBJ2-1
CASSFRGRNEQFF
TGTGCCAGCAGTTTTCGGGGGAGGAATGAGCAGTTCTTC
>14|TRBD1|TRBV6-1|NA|TRBJ1-5
CASRGDREVRPQHF
TGTGCCAGCAGAGGGGACAGGGAGGTGAGGCCCCAGCATTTT
>14|NA|TRBV7-3|NA|TRBJ1-2
CASSPYGPDVGYTF
TGTGCCAGCAGCCCCTATGGGCCCGACGTTGGCTACACCTTC
>12|TRBD1|TRBV28|few|TRBJ1-2
CASFWTGQGYTF
TGTGCCAGCTTTTGGACAGGGCAAGGCTACACCTTC